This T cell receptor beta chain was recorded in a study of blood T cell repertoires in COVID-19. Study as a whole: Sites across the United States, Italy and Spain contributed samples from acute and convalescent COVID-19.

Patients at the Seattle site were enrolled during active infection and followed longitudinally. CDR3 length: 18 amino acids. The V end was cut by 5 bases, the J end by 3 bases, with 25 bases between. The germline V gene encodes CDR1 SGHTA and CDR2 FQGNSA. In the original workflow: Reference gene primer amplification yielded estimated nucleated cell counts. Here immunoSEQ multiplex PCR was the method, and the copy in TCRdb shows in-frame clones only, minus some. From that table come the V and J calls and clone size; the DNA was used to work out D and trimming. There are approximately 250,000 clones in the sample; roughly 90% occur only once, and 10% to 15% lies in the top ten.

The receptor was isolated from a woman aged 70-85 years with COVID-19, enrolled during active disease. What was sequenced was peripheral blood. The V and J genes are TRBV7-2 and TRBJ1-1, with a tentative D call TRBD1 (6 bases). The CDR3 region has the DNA TGTGCCAGCAGCACTTTTTGGTCGACAGGCTCCTGGGACACTGAAGCTTTCTTT. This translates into CASSTFWSTGSWDTEAFF. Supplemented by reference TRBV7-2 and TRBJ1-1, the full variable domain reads GAGVSQSPSNKVTEKGKDVELRCDPISGHTALYWYRQSLGQGLEFLIYFQGNSAPDKSGLPSDRFSAERTGGSVSTLTIQRTQQEDSAVYLCASSTFWSTGSWDTEAFFGQGTRLTVV.